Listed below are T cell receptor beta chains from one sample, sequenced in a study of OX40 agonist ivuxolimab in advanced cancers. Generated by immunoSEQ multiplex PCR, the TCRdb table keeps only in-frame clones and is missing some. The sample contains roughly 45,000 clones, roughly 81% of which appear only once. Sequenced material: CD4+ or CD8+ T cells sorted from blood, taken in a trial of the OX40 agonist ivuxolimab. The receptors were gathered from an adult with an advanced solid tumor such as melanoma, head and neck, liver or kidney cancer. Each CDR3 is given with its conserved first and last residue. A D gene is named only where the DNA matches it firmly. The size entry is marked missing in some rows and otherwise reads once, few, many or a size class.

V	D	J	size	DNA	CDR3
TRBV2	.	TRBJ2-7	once	TGTGCCAGCAGTGAAAGGCCTCCGATCTACGAGCAGTACTTC	CASSERPPIYEQYF
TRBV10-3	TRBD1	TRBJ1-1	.	TGTGCCATCAGTGAGTCGACAGGGGAAACCACTGAAGCTTTCTTT	CAISESTGETTEAFF
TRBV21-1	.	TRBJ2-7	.	TGTGCCAGCAGCAAGACTACCGGGACCTCTAGCTCCTACGAGCAGTACTTC	CASSKTTGTSSSYEQYF
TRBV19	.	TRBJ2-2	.	TGTGCCAGTAGTATAGTGGGGTACACCGGGGAGCTGTTTTTT	CASSIVGYTGELFF
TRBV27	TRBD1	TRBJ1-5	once	TGTGCCAGCAGGAACCGGGACAGCAGTCAGCCCCAGCATTTT	CASRNRDSSQPQHF
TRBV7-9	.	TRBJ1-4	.	TGTGCCAGCAGCTTAAAGCAGGGAAAACTGTTTTTT	CASSLKQGKLFF
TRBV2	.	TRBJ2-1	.	TGTGCCAGCAGTGCCGGTCAGAGGAGGGAAGATGAGCAGTTCTTC	CASSAGQRREDEQFF
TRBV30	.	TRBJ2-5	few	TGTGCCTGGAGCCACTACGGAGGGCGCAAGGAGACCCAGTACTTC	CAWSHYGGRKETQYF
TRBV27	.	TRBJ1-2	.	TGTGCCAGCAGTTTTAGCTCTGGATTTGATGGCTACACCTTC	CASSFSSGFDGYTF
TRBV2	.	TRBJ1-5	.	TGTGCCAGCAGGATCCAAAGAGGGGATCAGCCCCAGCATTTT	CASRIQRGDQPQHF
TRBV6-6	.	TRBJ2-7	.	TGTGCCAGTTGTTCGCGCGCAGCCTACGAGCAGTACTTC	CASCSRAAYEQYF
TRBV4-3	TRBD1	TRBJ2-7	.	TGCGCCAGCAGCCAAGATTGGGACAGCTCCTACGAGCAGTACTTC	CASSQDWDSSYEQYF
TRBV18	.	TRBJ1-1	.	TGTGCCAGCTCTCTCCAGGCGAACACTGAAGCTTTCTTT	CASSLQANTEAFF
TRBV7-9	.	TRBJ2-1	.	TGTGCCAGCAGCTCGGCCACACCTGGCAAGTTCTTC	CASSSATPGKFF
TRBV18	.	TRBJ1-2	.	TGTGCCAGCTCACCAAGGGCCCGGGGGGACTCTAACTATGGCTACACCTTC	CASSPRARGDSNYGYTF
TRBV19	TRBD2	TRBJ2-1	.	TGTGCCAGTAGTATGTTCGCGGGAGGGAGGAATGAGCAGTTCTTC	CASSMFAGGRNEQFF
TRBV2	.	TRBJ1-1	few	TGTGCCGGTCGGGAAAGGACCTTGGAGGCTTTCTTT	CAGRERTLEAFF
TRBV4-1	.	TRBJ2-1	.	TGCGCCAGCAGCGTCGCTAGGGGTGAGCAGTTCTTC	CASSVARGEQFF
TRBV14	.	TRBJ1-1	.	TGTGCCAGCAGCCATGGTCGAAGGGGCCCTGGCGTCACTGAAGCTTTCTTT	CASSHGRRGPGVTEAFF
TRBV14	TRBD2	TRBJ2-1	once	TGTGCCAGCAGCCTGCCGGGACTAGCTGTCCCCAATGAGCAGTTCTTC	CASSLPGLAVPNEQFF
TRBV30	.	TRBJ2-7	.	TGTGCCTGGAAAAGGGCCAGCTCAAAGTACGAGCAGTACTTC	CAWKRASSKYEQYF
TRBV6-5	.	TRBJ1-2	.	TGTGCCAGCAGTTACGGACGGACCGACTATGGCTACACCTTC	CASSYGRTDYGYTF
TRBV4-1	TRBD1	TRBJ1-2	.	TGCGCCAGCAGCCCGGACAGGGCTAACTATGGCTACACCTTC	CASSPDRANYGYTF
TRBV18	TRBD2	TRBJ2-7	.	TGTGCCAGCTCACAATGGACTAGCGGGAGTGACGAGCAGTACTTC	CASSQWTSGSDEQYF
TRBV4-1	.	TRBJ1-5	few	TGCGCCAGCAGCCAAGTTTACGGCAGGGTAAATCAGCCCCAGCATTTT	CASSQVYGRVNQPQHF
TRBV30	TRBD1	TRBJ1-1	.	TGTGCCTGGAGGGGACCCGGACAGGGCAACACTGAAGCTTTCTTT	CAWRGPGQGNTEAFF
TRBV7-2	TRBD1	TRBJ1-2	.	TGTGCCAGCAGCAGACAGGGGGTGGATTATGGCTACACCTTC	CASSRQGVDYGYTF
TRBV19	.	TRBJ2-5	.	TGTGCCAGTAGTACGCTAGATGAGACCCAGTACTTC	CASSTLDETQYF
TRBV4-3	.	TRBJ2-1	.	TGCGCCAGCAGCCAAGATGGCCAGGAGCAGTTCTTC	CASSQDGQEQFF
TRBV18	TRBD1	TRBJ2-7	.	TGTGCCAGCTCACCGTCCCGGGACAGGGTCCACGAGCAGTACTTC	CASSPSRDRVHEQYF
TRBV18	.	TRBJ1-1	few	TGTGCCAGCTCACCACAGGGAGCGTCCACTGAAGCTTTCTTT	CASSPQGASTEAFF
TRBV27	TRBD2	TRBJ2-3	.	TGTGCCAGCAGGGGACTAGCGGGAGCTTGGGATACGCAGTATTTT	CASRGLAGAWDTQYF
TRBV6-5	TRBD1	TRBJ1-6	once	TGTGCCAGCAGTCGACAGGGGTATGCTTCACCCCTCCACTTT	CASSRQGYASPLHF
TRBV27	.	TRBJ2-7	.	TGTGCCAGCAGTTACTCCGGGACCATCTACGAGCAGTACTTC	CASSYSGTIYEQYF
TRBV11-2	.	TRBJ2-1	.	TGTGCCAGCAGCTACATACTCACATACAATGAGCAGTTCTTC	CASSYILTYNEQFF
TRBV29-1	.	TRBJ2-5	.	TGCAGCGCCGAACAGGCAGGCGAGACCCAGTACTTC	CSAEQAGETQYF
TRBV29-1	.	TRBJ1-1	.	TGCAGCGTTACTAAACAGGGTAACACTGAAGCTTTCTTT	CSVTKQGNTEAFF
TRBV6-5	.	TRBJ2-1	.	TGTGCCAGCAGATTAGCGGTTGGCTCCTACAATGAGCAGTTCTTC	CASRLAVGSYNEQFF
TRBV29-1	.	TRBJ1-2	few	TGCAGCGTGCAGCTGACAGGAGCCTGGGACTACACCTTC	CSVQLTGAWDYTF
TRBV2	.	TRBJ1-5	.	TGTGCCAGCACGGTCAACAGGGCTAATCAGCCCCAGCATTTT	CASTVNRANQPQHF
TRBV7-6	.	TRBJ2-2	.	TGTGCCAGCAGCCGCCTGATGGACCGAACCGGGGAGCTGTTTTTT	CASSRLMDRTGELFF
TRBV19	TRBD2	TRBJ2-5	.	TGTGCCAGTAGTAACAGACTAGCGGGAGGGCTGTTGGAGACCCAGTACTTC	CASSNRLAGGLLETQYF
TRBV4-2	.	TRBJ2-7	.	TGTGCCAGCAGCTCTCCTGACGGTGCGGGGGAGCAGTACTTC	CASSSPDGAGEQYF
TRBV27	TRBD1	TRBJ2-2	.	TGTGCCAGCAGTTTTTACGGGACAGGCAACACCGGGGAGCTGTTTTTT	CASSFYGTGNTGELFF
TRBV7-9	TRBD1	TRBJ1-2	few	TGTGCCAGCAGCGTGGGACAGGCGTATGGCTACACCTTC	CASSVGQAYGYTF
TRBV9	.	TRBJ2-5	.	TGTGCCAGCACCAGCAGGGGGGGGGCGACAGAGACCCAGTACTTC	CASTSRGGATETQYF
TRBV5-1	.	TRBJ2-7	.	TGCGCCAGCAGCTTGGCGTCCCGGGGCTACGAGCAGTACTTC	CASSLASRGYEQYF
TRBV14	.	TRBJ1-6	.	TGTGCCAGCAGCCAAGATTGGCCAAATTCACCCCTCCACTTT	CASSQDWPNSPLHF
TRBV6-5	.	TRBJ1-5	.	TGTGCCAGCAGTTACCCCGTTGCGACCGATCCTCAGCCCCAGCATTTT	CASSYPVATDPQPQHF
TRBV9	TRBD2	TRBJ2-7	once	TGTGCCAGCAGCGTAGCTAGCGGCTCCTACGAGCAGTACTTC	CASSVASGSYEQYF
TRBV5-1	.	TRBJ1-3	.	TGCGCCAGCAGCCAACACAGCTCTGGAAACACCATATATTTT	CASSQHSSGNTIYF